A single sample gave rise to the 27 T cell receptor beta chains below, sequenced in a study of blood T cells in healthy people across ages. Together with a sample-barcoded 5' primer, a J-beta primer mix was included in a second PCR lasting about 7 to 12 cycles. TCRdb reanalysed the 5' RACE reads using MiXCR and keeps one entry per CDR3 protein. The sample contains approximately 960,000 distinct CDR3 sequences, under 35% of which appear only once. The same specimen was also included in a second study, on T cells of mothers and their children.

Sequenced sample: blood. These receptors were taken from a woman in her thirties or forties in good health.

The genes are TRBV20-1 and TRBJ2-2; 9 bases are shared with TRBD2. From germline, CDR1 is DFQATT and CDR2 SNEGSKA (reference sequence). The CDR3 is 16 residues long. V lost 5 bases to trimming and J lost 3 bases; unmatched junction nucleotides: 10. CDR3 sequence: CSAWTSEVGDTGELFF. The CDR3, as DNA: TGCAGTGCTTGGACTAGCGAGGTCGGCGACACCGGGGAGCTGTTTTTT.

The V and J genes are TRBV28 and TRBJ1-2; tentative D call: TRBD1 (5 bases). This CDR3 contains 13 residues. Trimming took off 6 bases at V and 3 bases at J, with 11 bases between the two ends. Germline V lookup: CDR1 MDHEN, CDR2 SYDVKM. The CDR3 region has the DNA TGTGCCAGCAGGTTAGGGGTAGACTATGGCTACACCTTC. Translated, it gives CASRLGVDYGYTF.

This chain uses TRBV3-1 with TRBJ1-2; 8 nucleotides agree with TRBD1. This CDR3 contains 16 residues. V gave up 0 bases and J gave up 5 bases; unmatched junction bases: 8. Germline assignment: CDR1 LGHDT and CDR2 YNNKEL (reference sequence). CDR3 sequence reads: CASSQDYLQGVYGYTF. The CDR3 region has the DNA TGTGCCAGCAGCCAAGATTATCTACAGGGGGTATATGGCTACACCTTC.

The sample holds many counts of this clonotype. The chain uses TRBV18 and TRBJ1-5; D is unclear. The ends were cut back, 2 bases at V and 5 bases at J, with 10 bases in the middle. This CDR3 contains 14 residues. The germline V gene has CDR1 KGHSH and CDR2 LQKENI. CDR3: CASSPNANDQPQHF. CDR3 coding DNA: TGTGCCAGCTCACCAAATGCGAATGATCAGCCCCAGCATTTT.

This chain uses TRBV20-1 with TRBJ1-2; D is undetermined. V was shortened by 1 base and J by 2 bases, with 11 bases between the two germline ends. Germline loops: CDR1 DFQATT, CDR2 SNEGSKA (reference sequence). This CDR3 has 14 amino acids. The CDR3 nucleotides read TGCAGTGCTAGAGGCCCTGGGTCAAACTATGGCTACACCTTC. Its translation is CSARGPGSNYGYTF.

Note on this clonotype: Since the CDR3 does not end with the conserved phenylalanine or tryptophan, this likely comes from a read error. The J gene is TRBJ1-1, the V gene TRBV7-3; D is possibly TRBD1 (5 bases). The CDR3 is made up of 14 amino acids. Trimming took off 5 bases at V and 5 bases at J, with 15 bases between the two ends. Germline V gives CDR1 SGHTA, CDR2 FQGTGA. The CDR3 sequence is CASSPSGVGTEAFC. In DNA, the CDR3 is TGTGCCAGCAGCCCTTCGGGGGTGGGAACTGAAGCTTTCTGT.

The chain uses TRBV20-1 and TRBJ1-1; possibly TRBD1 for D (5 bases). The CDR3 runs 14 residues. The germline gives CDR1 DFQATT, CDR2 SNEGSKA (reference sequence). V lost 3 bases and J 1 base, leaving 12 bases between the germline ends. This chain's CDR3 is CSARGRERNTEAFF. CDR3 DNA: TGCAGTGCTAGGGGCAGGGAACGGAACACTGAAGCTTTCTTT.

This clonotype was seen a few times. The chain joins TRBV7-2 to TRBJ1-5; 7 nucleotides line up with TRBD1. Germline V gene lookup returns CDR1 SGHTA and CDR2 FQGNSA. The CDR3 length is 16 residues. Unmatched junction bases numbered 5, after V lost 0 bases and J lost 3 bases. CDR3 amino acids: CASSLAGDRLNQPQHF. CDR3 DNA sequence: TGTGCCAGCAGCTTAGCAGGGGACAGACTCAATCAGCCCCAGCATTTT.

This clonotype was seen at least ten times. The DNA for the CDR3 is TGTGCCACCAGCGGAAGACTAAACGAGCAGTACTTC. Amino acid sequence: CATSGRLNEQYF. The J gene is TRBJ2-7, the V gene TRBV15; D is perhaps TRBD2 (5 bases). V was trimmed by 5 bases and J by 5 bases, leaving 10 bases between them. Germline CDR1 and CDR2: LNHNV and YYDKDF (reference sequence). This CDR3 spans 12 amino acids. Variable domain in full (rest from reference TRBV15 and TRBJ2-7): DAMVIQNPRYQVTQFGKPVTLSCSQTLNHNVMYWYQQKSSQAPKLLFHYYDKDFNNEADTPDNFQSRRPNTSFCFLDIRSPGLGDTAMYLCATSGRLNEQYFGPGTRLTVT.

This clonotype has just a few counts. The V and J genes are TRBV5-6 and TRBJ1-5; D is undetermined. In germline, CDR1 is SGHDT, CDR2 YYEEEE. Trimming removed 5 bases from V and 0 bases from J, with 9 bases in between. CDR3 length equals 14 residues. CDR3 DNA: TGTGCCAGCAGAAGGCGATTTAGCAATCAGCCCCAGCATTTT. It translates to CASRRRFSNQPQHF.

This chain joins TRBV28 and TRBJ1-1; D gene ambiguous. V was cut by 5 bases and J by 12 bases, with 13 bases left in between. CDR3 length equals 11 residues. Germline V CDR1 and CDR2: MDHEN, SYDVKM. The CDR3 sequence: CASSPRTGPFF. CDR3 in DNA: TGTGCCAGCAGTCCCCGAACGGGCCCTTTCTTT.

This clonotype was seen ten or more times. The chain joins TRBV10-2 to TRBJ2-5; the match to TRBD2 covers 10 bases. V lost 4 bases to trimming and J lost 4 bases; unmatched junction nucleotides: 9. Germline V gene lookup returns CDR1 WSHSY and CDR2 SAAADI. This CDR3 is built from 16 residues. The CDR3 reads CASSVQTSGPRETQYF. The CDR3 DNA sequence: TGCGCCAGCAGTGTGCAGACTAGCGGGCCTCGAGAGACCCAGTACTTC.

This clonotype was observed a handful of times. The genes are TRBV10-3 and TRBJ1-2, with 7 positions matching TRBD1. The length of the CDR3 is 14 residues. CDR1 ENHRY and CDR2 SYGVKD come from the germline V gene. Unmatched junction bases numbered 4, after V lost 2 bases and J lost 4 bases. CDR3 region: CAISERKGAYGYTF. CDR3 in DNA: TGTGCCATCAGTGAGAGGAAGGGGGCCTATGGCTACACCTTC.

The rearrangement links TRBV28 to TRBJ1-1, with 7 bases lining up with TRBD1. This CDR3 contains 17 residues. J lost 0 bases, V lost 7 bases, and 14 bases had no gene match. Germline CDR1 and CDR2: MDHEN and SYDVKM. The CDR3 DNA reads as TGTGCCAGCAATTCCCCCGGGACAGACTTCATGAACACTGAAGCTTTCTTT. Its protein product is CASNSPGTDFMNTEAFF.

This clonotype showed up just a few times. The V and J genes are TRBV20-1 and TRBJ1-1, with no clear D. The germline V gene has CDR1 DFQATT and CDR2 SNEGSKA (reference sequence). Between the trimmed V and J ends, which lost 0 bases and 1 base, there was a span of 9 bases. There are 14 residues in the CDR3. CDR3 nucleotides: TGCAGTGCTAGAGAGGGAGGGAAGAACACTGAAGCTTTCTTT. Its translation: CSAREGGKNTEAFF.

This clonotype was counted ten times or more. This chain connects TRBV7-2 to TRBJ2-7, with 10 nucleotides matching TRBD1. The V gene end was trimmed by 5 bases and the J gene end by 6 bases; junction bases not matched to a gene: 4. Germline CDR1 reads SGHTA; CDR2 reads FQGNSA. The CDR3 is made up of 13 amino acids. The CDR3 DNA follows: TGTGCCAGCAGCCCCTGGACAGGGGGCGAGCAGTACTTC. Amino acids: CASSPWTGGEQYF.

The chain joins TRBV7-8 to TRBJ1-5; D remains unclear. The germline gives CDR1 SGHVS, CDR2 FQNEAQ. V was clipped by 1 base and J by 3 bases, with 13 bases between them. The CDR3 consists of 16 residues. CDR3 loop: CASSLVGRLVNQPQHF. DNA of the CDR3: TGTGCCAGCAGCTTAGTGGGTAGGCTAGTCAATCAGCCCCAGCATTTT.

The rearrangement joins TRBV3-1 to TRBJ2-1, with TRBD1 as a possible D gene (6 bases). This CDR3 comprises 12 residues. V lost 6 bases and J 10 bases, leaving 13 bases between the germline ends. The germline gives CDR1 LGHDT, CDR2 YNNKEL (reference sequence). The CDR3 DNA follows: TGTGCCAGCAGGCTGACAGGTCACGAGCAGTTCTTC. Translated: CASRLTGHEQFF.

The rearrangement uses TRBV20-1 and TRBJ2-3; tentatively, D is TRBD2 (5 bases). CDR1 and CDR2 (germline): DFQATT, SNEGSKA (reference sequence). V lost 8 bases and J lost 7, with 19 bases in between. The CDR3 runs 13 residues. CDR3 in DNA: TGCAGTTCCGGGGATCCCAGAGTGAATACGCAGTATTTT. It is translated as CSSGDPRVNTQYF.

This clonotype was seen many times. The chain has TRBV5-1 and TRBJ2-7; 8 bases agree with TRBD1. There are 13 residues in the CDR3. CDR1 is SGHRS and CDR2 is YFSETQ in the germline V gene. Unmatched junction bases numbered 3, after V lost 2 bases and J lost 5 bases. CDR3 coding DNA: TGCGCCAGCAGCTTCCAGGGGGCGGACGAGCAGTACTTC. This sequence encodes CASSFQGADEQYF.

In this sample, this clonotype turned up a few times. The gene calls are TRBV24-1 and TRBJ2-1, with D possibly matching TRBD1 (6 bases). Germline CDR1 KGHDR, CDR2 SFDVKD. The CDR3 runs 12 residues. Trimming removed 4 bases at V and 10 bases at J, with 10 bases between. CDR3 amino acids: CATSDNRVEQFF. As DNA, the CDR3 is TGTGCCACCAGTGACAACAGGGTGGAGCAGTTCTTC.

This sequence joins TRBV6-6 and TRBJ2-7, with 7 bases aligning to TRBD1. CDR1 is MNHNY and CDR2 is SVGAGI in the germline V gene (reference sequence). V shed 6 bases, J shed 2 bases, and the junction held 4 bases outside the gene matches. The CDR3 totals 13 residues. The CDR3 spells CASRTGTAYEQYF. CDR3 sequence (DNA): TGTGCCAGCAGGACCGGGACAGCCTACGAGCAGTACTTC.

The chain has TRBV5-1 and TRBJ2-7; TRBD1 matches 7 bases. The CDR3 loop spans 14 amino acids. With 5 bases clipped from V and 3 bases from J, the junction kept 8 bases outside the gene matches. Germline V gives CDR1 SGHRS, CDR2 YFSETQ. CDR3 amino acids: CASRSHGTVYEQYF. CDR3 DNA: TGCGCCAGCAGGAGTCACGGGACAGTCTACGAGCAGTACTTC.

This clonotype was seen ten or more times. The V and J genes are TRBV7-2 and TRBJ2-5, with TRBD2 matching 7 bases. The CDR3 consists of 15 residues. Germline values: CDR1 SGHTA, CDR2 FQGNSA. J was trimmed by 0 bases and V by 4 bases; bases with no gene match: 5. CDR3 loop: CASSWNLADQETQYF. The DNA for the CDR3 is TGTGCCAGCAGCTGGAACCTAGCGGACCAAGAGACCCAGTACTTC.

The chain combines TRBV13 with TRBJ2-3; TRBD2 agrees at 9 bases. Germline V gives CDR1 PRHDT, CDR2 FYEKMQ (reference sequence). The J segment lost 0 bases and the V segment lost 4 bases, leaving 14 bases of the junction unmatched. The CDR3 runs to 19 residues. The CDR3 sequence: CASSSLYSGGPTSTDTQYF. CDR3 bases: TGTGCCAGCAGCTCCCTGTATAGCGGGGGACCGACTAGCACAGATACGCAGTATTTT. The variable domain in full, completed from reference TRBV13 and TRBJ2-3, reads AAGVIQSPRHLIKEKRETATLKCYPIPRHDTVYWYQQGPGQDPQFLISFYEKMQSDKGSIPDRFSAQQFSDYHSELNMSSLELGDSALYFCASSSLYSGGPTSTDTQYFGPGTRLTVL.

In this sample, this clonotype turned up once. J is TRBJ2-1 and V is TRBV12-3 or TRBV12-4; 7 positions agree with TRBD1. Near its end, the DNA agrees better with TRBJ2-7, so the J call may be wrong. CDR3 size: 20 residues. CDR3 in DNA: TGTGCCAGCAGTTTAGTTCGGCACAGGGGATCGGTGGGTTTTTTTCACGAGCAGTACTTC. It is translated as CASSLVRHRGSVGFFHEQYF.

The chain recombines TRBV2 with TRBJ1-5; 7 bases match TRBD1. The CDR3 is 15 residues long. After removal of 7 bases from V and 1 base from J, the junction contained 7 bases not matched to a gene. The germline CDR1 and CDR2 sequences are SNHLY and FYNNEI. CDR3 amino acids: CASKGPTGSNQPQHF. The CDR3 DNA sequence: TGTGCCAGCAAAGGACCGACAGGGAGCAATCAGCCCCAGCATTTT.